This TCR beta chain is drawn from a study of response to subunit inactivated influenza vaccine. Study results and limitations: Few additional T cells are recruited per seasonal influenza vaccination, authors suggested.

The CDR3 is made up of 12 amino acids. Looked up from germline, CDR1 is MNHEY and CDR2 is SVGAGI. V dropped 6 bases and J dropped 4 bases, with 9 bases sitting between them. TCRdb reprocessed the RT-PCR reads with MiXCR, giving one entry per CDR3 protein. Counted here are hundreds of thousands of distinct CDR3 sequences, approximately 15% occurring once; the ten biggest clones make up approximately 7.6%. In regard to this clonotype: The antigen remains unidentified.

The receptor was derived from a man in his fifties who received an inactivated influenza vaccine. The input for sequencing was PBMCs from blood, taken 14 to 15 days before vaccination. V is TRBV6-5 and J is TRBJ1-2; D ambiguous. The CDR3 reads CASRSETYGYTF. CDR3 bases: TGTGCCAGCAGATCGGAGACCTATGGCTACACCTTC.